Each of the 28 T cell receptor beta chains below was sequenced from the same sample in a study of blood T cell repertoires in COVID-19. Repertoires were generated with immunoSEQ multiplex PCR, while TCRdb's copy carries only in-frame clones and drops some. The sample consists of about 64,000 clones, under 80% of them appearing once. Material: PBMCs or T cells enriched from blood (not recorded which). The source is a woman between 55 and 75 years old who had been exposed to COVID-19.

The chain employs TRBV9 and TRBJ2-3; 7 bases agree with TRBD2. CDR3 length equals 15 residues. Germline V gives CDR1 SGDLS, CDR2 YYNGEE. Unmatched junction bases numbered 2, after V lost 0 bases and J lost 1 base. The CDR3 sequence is CASSVAGGRTDTQYF. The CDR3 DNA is TGTGCCAGCAGCGTAGCGGGGGGACGCACAGATACGCAGTATTTT.

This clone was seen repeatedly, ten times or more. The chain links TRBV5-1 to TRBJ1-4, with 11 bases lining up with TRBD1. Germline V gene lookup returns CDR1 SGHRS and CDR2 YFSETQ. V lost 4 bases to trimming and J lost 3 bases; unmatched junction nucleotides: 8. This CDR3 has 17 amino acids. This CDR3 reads CASSPGQGAEANEKLFF. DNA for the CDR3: TGCGCCAGCAGCCCTGGACAGGGGGCGGAAGCTAATGAAAAACTGTTTTTT.

In DNA, the CDR3 is TGTGCCAGCACCGATGACAGCCATCAGTTCTTC. It is translated as CASTDDSHQFF. This rearrangement joins TRBV2 to TRBJ2-1, with TRBD1 as a possible D gene (5 bases). The V end lost 7 bases, the J end lost 13 bases, and 14 bases lay between the germline ends. CDR3 size: 11 residues. The germline V gene encodes CDR1 SNHLY and CDR2 FYNNEI. Based on the CDR3 plus reference TRBV2 and TRBJ2-1, the full variable domain is EPEVTQTPSHQVTQMGQEVILRCVPISNHLYFYWYRQILGQKVEFLVSFYNNEISEKSEIFDDQFSVERPDGSNFTLKIRSTKLEDSAMYFCASTDDSHQFFGPGTRLTVL.

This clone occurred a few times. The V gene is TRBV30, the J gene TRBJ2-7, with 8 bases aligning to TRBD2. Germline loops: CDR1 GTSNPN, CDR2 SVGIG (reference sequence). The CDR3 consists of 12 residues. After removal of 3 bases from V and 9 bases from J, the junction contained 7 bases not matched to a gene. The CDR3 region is CAWRPSGWGQYF. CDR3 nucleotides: TGTGCCTGGAGGCCTAGCGGGTGGGGGCAGTACTTC.

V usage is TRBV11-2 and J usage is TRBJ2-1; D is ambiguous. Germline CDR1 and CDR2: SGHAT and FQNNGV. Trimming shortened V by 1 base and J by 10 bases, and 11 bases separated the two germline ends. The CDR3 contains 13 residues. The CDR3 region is CASSLVPIREQFF. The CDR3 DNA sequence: TGTGCCAGCAGCTTAGTGCCTATCCGGGAGCAGTTCTTC.

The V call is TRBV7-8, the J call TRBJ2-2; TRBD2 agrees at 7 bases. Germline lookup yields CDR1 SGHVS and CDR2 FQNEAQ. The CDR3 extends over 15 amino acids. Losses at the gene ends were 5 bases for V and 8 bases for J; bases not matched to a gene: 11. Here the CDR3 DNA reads TGTGCCAGCAGCCCGGGGGGAGGTAGTAGAGGGGAGCTGTTTTTT. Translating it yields CASSPGGGSRGELFF.

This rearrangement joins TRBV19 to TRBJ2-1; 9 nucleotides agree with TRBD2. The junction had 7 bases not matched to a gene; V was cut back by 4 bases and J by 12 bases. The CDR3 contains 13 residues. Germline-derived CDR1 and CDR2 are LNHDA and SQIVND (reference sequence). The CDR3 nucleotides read TGTGCCAGTAGTACAGCGGGGGGTGTGGGGCAGTTCTTC. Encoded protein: CASSTAGGVGQFF.

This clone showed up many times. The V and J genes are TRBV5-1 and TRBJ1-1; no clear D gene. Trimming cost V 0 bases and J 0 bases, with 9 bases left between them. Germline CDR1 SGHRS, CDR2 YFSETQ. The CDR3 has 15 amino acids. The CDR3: CASSLEAAVNTEAFF. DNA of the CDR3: TGCGCCAGCAGCTTGGAGGCGGCTGTGAACACTGAAGCTTTCTTT.

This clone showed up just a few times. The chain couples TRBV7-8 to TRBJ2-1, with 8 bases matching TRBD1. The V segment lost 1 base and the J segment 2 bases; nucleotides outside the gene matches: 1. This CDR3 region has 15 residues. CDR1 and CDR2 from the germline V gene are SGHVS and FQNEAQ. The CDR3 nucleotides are TGTGCCAGCAGCTTAGACAGGGGGACCTACAATGAGCAGTTCTTC. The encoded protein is CASSLDRGTYNEQFF.

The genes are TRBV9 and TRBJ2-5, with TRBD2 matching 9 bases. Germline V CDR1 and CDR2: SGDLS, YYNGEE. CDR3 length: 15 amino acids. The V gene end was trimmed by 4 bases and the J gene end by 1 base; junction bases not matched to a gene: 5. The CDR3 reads CASSINSGSQETQYF. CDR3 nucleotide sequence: TGTGCCAGCAGCATCAATAGCGGGAGCCAAGAGACCCAGTACTTC. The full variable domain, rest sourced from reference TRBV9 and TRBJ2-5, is DSGVTQTPKHLITATGQRVTLRCSPRSGDLSVYWYQQSLDQGLQFLIQYYNGEERAKGNILERFSAQQFPDLHSELNLSSLELGDSALYFCASSINSGSQETQYFGPGTRLLVL.

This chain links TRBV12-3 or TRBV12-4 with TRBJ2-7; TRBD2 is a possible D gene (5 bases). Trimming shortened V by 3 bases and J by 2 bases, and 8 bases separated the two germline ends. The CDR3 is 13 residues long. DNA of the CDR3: TGTGCCAGCAGTTTGGACTTCCCCTACGAGCAGTACTTC. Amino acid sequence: CASSLDFPYEQYF.

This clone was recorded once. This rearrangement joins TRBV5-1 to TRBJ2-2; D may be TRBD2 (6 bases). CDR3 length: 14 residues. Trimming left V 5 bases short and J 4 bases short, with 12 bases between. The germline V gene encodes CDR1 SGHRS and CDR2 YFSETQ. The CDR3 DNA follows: TGCGCCAGCAGAAAGGAGGGGTTCACCGGGGAGCTGTTTTTT. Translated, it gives CASRKEGFTGELFF.

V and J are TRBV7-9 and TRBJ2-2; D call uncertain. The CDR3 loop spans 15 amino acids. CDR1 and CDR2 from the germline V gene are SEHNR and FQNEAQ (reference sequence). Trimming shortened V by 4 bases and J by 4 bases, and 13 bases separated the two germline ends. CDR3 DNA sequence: TGTGCCAGCAGCTCCTACCCGAGCGTCACCGGGGAGCTGTTTTTT. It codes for CASSSYPSVTGELFF.

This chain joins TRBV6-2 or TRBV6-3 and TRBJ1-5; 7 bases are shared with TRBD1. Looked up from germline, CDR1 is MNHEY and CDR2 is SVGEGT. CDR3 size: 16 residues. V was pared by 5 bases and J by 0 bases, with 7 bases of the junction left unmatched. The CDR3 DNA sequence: TGTGCCAGCAGTAACCCGGGACAGCCTAGCAATCAGCCCCAGCATTTT. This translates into CASSNPGQPSNQPQHF.

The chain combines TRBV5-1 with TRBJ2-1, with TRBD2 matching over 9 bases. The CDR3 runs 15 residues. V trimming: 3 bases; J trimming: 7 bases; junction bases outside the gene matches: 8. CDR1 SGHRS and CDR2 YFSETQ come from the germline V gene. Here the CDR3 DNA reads TGCGCCAGCAGCTCATTGACTAGCGGAGGAAATGAGCAGTTCTTC. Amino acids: CASSSLTSGGNEQFF.

CDR3 sequence: CASSLKPPGQGLTGNTIYF. In nucleotides, the CDR3 is TGTGCCAGCAGCTTAAAACCCCCGGGACAGGGTCTCACTGGAAACACCATATATTTT. The V and J genes are TRBV7-3 and TRBJ1-3, with 9 bases that match TRBD1. Germline assignment: CDR1 SGHTA and CDR2 FQGTGA. The CDR3 has 19 amino acids. With V trimmed by 1 base and J by 2 bases, 12 bases remained unmatched.

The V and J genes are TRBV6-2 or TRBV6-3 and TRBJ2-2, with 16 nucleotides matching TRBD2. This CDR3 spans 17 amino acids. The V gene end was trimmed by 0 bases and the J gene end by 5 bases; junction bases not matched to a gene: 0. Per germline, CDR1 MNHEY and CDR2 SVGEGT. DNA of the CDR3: TGTGCCAGCAGTTACTCGGGACTAGCGGGAGGGACCGGGGAGCTGTTTTTT. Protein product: CASSYSGLAGGTGELFF.

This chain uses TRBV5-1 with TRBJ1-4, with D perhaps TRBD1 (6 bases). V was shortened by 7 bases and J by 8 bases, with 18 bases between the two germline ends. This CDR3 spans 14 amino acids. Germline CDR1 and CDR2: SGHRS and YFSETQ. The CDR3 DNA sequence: TGCGCCAGCGGGCGACAGGATCCCCGCGAAAAACTGTTTTTT. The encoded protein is CASGRQDPREKLFF.

The CDR3 spells CASSQISGRQYYEQYF. The CDR3 DNA reads TGCGCCAGCAGTCAGATCAGCGGGCGGCAATACTACGAGCAGTACTTC. The gene calls are TRBV23-1 and TRBJ2-7; perhaps TRBD2 as D (6 bases). TRBV23-1 is assigned to the ORF class and has an uncertain function. The CDR3 is made up of 16 amino acids. Trimming took off 3 bases at V and 3 bases at J, with 18 bases between the two ends.

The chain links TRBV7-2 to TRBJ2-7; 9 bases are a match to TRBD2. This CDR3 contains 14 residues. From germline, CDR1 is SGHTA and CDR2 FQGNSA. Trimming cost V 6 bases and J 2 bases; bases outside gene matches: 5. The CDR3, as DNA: TGTGCCAGCAGACTTAGCGGGGGAACCTACGAGCAGTACTTC. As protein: CASRLSGGTYEQYF.

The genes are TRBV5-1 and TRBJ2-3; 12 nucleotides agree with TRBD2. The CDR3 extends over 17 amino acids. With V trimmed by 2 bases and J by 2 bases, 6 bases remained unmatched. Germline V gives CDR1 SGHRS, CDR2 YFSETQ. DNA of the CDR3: TGCGCCAGCAGCTTACTACTAGCGGGGGGACACACAGATACGCAGTATTTT. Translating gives CASSLLLAGGHTDTQYF.

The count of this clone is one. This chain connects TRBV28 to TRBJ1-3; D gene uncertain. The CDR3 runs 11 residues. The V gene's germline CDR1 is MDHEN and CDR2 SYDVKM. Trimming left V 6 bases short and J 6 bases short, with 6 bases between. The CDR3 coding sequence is TGTGCCAGCAGCTACGAAAACACCATATATTTT. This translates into CASSYENTIYF.

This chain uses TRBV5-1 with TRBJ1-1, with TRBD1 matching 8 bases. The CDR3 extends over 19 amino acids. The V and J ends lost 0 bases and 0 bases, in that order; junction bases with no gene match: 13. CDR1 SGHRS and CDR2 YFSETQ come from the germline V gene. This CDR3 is CASSLAKGGTGSMNTEAFF. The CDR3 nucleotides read TGCGCCAGCAGCTTGGCGAAAGGGGGGACAGGTTCCATGAACACTGAAGCTTTCTTT.

As DNA, the CDR3 is TGTGCCAGTCGACAGCCAAGCTCCTACGAGCAGTACTTC. Its protein is CASRQPSSYEQYF. The rearrangement links TRBV19 to TRBJ2-7; weak D call: TRBD1 (5 bases). This CDR3 is 13 amino acids long. The V and J ends lost 8 bases and 0 bases respectively, with 11 bases between them. CDR1 is LNHDA and CDR2 is SQIVND in the germline V gene (reference sequence).

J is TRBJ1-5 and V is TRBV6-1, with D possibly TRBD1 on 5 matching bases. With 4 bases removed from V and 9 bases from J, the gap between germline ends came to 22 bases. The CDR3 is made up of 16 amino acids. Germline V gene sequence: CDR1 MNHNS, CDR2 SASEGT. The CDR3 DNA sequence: TGTGCCAGCAGTGTAAATACCGGGACTGCCTTTTCGCCCCAGCATTTT. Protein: CASSVNTGTAFSPQHF.

The CDR3 DNA sequence: TGTGCCAGCAGCTTAGATCGGGGGGGTCACAATGAGCAGTTCTTC. As protein: CASSLDRGGHNEQFF. V and J are TRBV11-2 and TRBJ2-1; 8 bases line up with TRBD2. Germline assignment: CDR1 SGHAT and CDR2 FQNNGV. The CDR3 is 15 amino acids. The V segment lost 0 bases and the J segment 5 bases; nucleotides outside the gene matches: 3.

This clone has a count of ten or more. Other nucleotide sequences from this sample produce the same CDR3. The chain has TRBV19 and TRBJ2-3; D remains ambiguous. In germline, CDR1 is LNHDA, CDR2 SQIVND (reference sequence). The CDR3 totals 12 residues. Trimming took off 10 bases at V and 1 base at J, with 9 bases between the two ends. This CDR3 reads CATSSGTDTQYF. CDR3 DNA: TGTGCCACCTCGTCGGGCACAGATACGCAGTATTTT.

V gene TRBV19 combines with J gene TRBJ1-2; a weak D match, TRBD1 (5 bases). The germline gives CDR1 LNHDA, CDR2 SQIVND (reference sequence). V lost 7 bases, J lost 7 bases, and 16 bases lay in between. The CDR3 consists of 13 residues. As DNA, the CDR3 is TGTGCCAGTACCCCGAGGCAGGGTGGTGGCTACACCTTC. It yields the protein CASTPRQGGGYTF.